This record covers a single T cell receptor (beta chain). This clone's antigen is unknown. No much larger clone exists at a distance of one base, and base qualities are not known. Between the V and J ends, shortened by 5 bases and 8 bases respectively, the junction contains 12 bases. The CDR3 covers 11 residues, taking in both the cysteine and the phenylalanine. Only the CDR3 portion is preserved as DNA: 33 bases, with reading frame beginning at the first base. In the germline V gene (reference sequence), CDR1 corresponds to GTSNPN and CDR2 to SVGIG. Library generation was performed with the immunoSEQ multiplex PCR assay. Here the immuneACCESS table is served through TCRdb, limited to in-frame sequences with V and J called. Missing clones are a known gap in these copies; in checked studies unresolved V genes cover under half, and the rest lacks a known reason. The sample has about 100,000 clones on record, around 96% of them singletons. The top ten clonotypes cover almost 0.35% of the sample.

This record comes from a study of technical replicates of blood from several donors (dated by TCRdb to the late 2010s). The clonotype comes from a human donor in good health. This sequence uses TRBV30 and TRBJ1-1; the D gene is unclear. Sequencing was performed on T cells isolated from PBMCs. For the CDR3, the sequence is CAWSVKWEAFF. The sequenced DNA is TGTGCCTGGTCGGTGAAGTGGGAAGCTTTCTTT. Here the CDR3 is joined to the reference TRBV30 and TRBJ1-1 genes, and the full variable domain is: SQTIHQWPATLVQPVGSPLSLECTVEGTSNPNLYWYRQAAGRGLQLLFYSVGIGQISSEVPQNLSASRPQDRQFILSSKKLLLSDSGFYLCAWSVKWEAFFGQGTRLTVV.